The rows below give T cell receptor beta chains drawn from one sample of a study of cytomegalovirus exposure and HLA in healthy donors. Data came from immunoSEQ multiplex PCR; TCRdb stores just in-frame clones and leaves some out. The sample shows a few hundred thousand clones, approximately 82% of them seen only once. The sequenced sample was PBMCs. The receptors were gathered from a middle-aged woman in good health and CMV-seronegative. Both conserved end residues are part of each CDR3. The D gene is left open where the match is weak. A clone size is listed for some rows: how often the clone was seen (once, few, many), or a class if it is expanded.

TRBD1,TRBJ1-1,TRBV28,NA,TGTGCCAGCAGTTTCGCAGGGGGGACTGAAGCTTTCTTT,CASSFAGGTEAFF
NA,TRBJ1-2,TRBV6-1,few,TGTGCCAGCAGTCCAGACAGACGCTATGGCTACACCTTC,CASSPDRRYGYTF
NA,TRBJ1-2,TRBV7-2,NA,TGTGCCAGCAGCTCCTTGACAGATTTCCACTATGGCTACACCTTC,CASSSLTDFHYGYTF
NA,TRBJ2-1,TRBV29-1,NA,TGCAGCGTTCTTAGGGGCTCCTACAATGAGCAGTTCTTC,CSVLRGSYNEQFF
TRBD2,TRBJ2-1,TRBV25-1,NA,TGTGCCAGCAGTGAAGCGGGGGGGCCGGGGAAGAATGAGCAGTTCTTC,CASSEAGGPGKNEQFF
NA,TRBJ2-2,TRBV18,NA,TGTGCCAGCTCACCACAGTTCGGACGGGGCGGGGAGCTGTTTTTT,CASSPQFGRGGELFF
NA,TRBJ1-2,TRBV19,NA,TGTGCCAGTCGAAAGGAGGTCGAGAATGGCTACACCTTC,CASRKEVENGYTF
NA,TRBJ1-6,TRBV19,NA,TGTGCCAGTCGACAGGCCGACTATAATTCACCCCTCCACTTT,CASRQADYNSPLHF
NA,TRBJ2-7,TRBV29-1,NA,TGCAGCGTTACCTTGGGGCCCTACGAGCAGTACTTC,CSVTLGPYEQYF
TRBD1,TRBJ2-5,TRBV5-8,NA,TGTGCCAGCAGATCCGGGACAGAAAGAAAAGAGACCCAGTACTTC,CASRSGTERKETQYF
TRBD2,TRBJ2-5,TRBV27,NA,TGTGCCAGCAGTTACGGGGCGGGGGGGTGGGAGACCCAGTACTTC,CASSYGAGGWETQYF
NA,TRBJ2-3,TRBV29-1,NA,TGCAGCGGTGGGCGTGGAGGGGATACGCAGTATTTT,CSGGRGGDTQYF
TRBD1,TRBJ2-3,TRBV2,NA,TGTGCCGGACGGGGGACAGGGGATGATTTT,CAGRGTGDDF
TRBD1,TRBJ2-7,TRBV5-1,NA,TGCGCCAGCACCTGGACAGGAGAAGGGGAGCAGTACTTC,CASTWTGEGEQYF
TRBD1,TRBJ2-1,TRBV6-4,NA,TGTGCCAGCAGACCGACAGGGAGCTCCTACAATGAGCAGTTCTTC,CASRPTGSSYNEQFF
NA,TRBJ1-2,TRBV6-6,few,TGTGCCTCCAGGAACGACTATGGCTACACCTTC,CASRNDYGYTF
NA,TRBJ2-2,TRBV2,NA,TGTGCCACCGCTAGCGCCTGGGGCGGGGAGCTGTTTTTT,CATASAWGGELFF
TRBD1,TRBJ1-4,TRBV28,NA,TGTGCCAGCAAAGGACAGGGCTCTGAAAAACTGTTTTTT,CASKGQGSEKLFF
TRBD1,TRBJ2-7,TRBV7-9,NA,TGTGCCAGCAGCTTATCAGGGGGCTACGAGCAGTACTTC,CASSLSGGYEQYF
TRBD1,TRBJ1-6,TRBV19,NA,TGTGCCAGTAGTTTTCCCGGGACAGGTCAGAATTCACCCCTCCACTTT,CASSFPGTGQNSPLHF
TRBD2,TRBJ2-5,TRBV27,NA,TGTGCCAGCAGCGGGACTAGCGGGGGGGCCGGGGCCGGGACCCAGTACTTC,CASSGTSGGAGAGTQYF
NA,TRBJ1-2,TRBV2,NA,TGTGCCAGCAGTGAATTGCCGGGGGTGGAAGGGGGCTACACCTTC,CASSELPGVEGGYTF